These 21 T cell receptor beta chains came from one sample sequenced in a study of T cells in Graves' hyperthyroidism and ophthalmopathy. RNA transcripts gave rise to amplified TCR beta CDR3 regions. RT-PCR in the first round (using the HTBI primer set) targeted the TCR CDR3. TCRdb passed the multiplex PCR reads through MiXCR, listing each CDR3 protein once. The sample has around 420,000 distinct CDR3 sequences, around 15% seen once. The sequencing sample was made of blood. These TCRs come from a woman under 30 with Graves' hyperthyroidism.

This clonotype was seen more than once but under ten times. The CDR3, as DNA: TGTGCCAGTAAAAGAGGCAGGGCGGAGAGCAATCAGCCCCAGCATTTT. This sequence encodes CASKRGRAESNQPQHF. The chain combines TRBV19 with TRBJ1-5; weak D call: TRBD1 (5 bases). CDR3 length equals 16 residues. The V end was cut by 7 bases, the J end by 1 base, with 17 bases between. CDR1 and CDR2 from the germline V gene are LNHDA and SQIVND (reference sequence).

This clonotype has a handful of counts. The chain has TRBV9 and TRBJ2-7, with 9 bases matching TRBD2. Germline loops: CDR1 SGDLS, CDR2 YYNGEE. The CDR3 has 15 amino acids. J was trimmed by 3 bases and V by 2 bases; bases with no gene match: 6. In nucleotides, the CDR3 is TGTGCCAGCAGCGTTAGCGGGAGATCGGGCTACGAGCAGTACTTC. It specifies CASSVSGRSGYEQYF.

The genes are TRBV10-3 and TRBJ2-3, with D perhaps matching TRBD1 or TRBD2 (6 bases each). Germline CDR1 reads ENHRY; CDR2 reads SYGVKD. The CDR3 covers 18 residues. V was pared by 5 bases and J by 3 bases, with 24 bases between. CDR3 residues: CAISTPKGGVVGTDTQYF. The CDR3 bases are TGTGCCATCAGTACCCCAAAGGGGGGAGTGGTGGGAACAGATACGCAGTATTTT.

This clonotype turned up a few times. The gene calls are TRBV9 and TRBJ2-2; D is unresolved. Germline values: CDR1 SGDLS, CDR2 YYNGEE. Trimming took off 3 bases at V and 6 bases at J, with 12 bases between the two ends. CDR3 length: 14 amino acids. The CDR3 spells CASSGAYNAGELFF. DNA of the CDR3: TGTGCCAGCAGCGGGGCCTACAATGCCGGGGAGCTGTTTTTT.

This clonotype has a count of ten or more. The V call is TRBV2, the J call TRBJ2-5, with a tentative D call TRBD1 (5 bases). Germline CDR1 and CDR2: SNHLY and FYNNEI. The CDR3 has 14 amino acids. Trimming took off 6 bases at V and 1 base at J, with 12 bases between the two ends. The CDR3 reads CASSVTVSQETQYF. The CDR3 DNA follows: TGTGCCAGCAGCGTGACAGTCTCCCAAGAGACCCAGTACTTC.

This clonotype was detected ten times or more. This chain joins TRBV6-2 or TRBV6-3 and TRBJ1-1; TRBD1 might be the D (5 bases). V was pared by 0 bases and J by 5 bases, with 10 bases between. Germline assignment: CDR1 MNHEY and CDR2 SVGEGT. There are 14 residues in the CDR3. CDR3 nucleotides: TGTGCCAGCAGTTACTCGGGGGGGGAGACTGAAGCTTTCTTT. Translation: CASSYSGGETEAFF.

This clonotype was detected many times. This chain uses TRBV30 with TRBJ2-1, with TRBD1 as a possible D gene (6 bases). The CDR3 is made up of 15 amino acids. Trimming stripped 3 bases from V and 9 bases from J, with 21 bases between. Germline V CDR1 and CDR2: GTSNPN, SVGIG (reference sequence). This CDR3 reads CAWRTAWQGRLEQFF. The CDR3 bases are TGTGCCTGGAGGACGGCTTGGCAGGGGCGGCTTGAGCAGTTCTTC.

The gene calls are TRBV12-3 or TRBV12-4 and TRBJ1-6, with D unresolved. The CDR3 covers 11 residues. V was trimmed by 3 bases and J by 10 bases, leaving 4 bases between them. This CDR3 reads CASSLTSPLHF. The DNA for the CDR3 is TGTGCCAGCAGTTTGACCTCACCCCTCCACTTT.

The genes are TRBV9 and TRBJ1-6; the match to TRBD1 covers 7 bases. Germline CDR1 is SGDLS and CDR2 is YYNGEE. The CDR3 covers 15 residues. The V gene end was trimmed by 1 base and the J gene end by 7 bases; junction bases not matched to a gene: 5. CDR3 coding DNA: TGTGCCAGCAGCGTATCAGGGGGGGACAATTCACCCCTCCACTTT. Translating it yields CASSVSGGDNSPLHF.

CDR3 amino acids: CASSSMVITDTQYF. CDR3 nucleotide sequence: TGTGCCAGCAGTTCTATGGTGATCACAGATACGCAGTATTTT. The rearrangement links TRBV6-1 to TRBJ2-3; D not resolved. The V gene lost 5 bases and the J gene lost 2 bases, with 11 bases spanning the gap. From germline, CDR1 is MNHNS and CDR2 SASEGT. The CDR3 has 14 amino acids.

This clonotype was counted many times. The V gene is TRBV20-1, the J gene TRBJ2-1, with D uncertain. This CDR3 has 12 amino acids. Trimming took 3 bases from V and 6 from J, leaving 9 bases between them. Germline lookup yields CDR1 DFQATT and CDR2 SNEGSKA (reference sequence). The DNA for the CDR3 is TGCAGTGCTAGCGCGCCCCTCAATGAGCAGTTCTTC. It codes for CSASAPLNEQFF.

The table lists this clonotype with many counts. V gene TRBV7-8 combines with J gene TRBJ2-1; D is perhaps TRBD2 (5 bases). The CDR3 contains 16 residues. Trimming pared 5 bases from V and 5 bases from J, leaving 19 bases between. The germline V gene has CDR1 SGHVS and CDR2 FQNEAQ. CDR3 loop: CASSPENKRPNNEQFF. Here the CDR3 DNA reads TGTGCCAGCAGCCCCGAAAATAAGCGGCCTAACAATGAGCAGTTCTTC.

The gene calls are TRBV28 and TRBJ2-2; D not resolved. Trimming left V 6 bases short and J 3 bases short, with 5 bases between. CDR1 is MDHEN and CDR2 is SYDVKM in the germline V gene. The CDR3 length is 12 residues. CDR3 region: CASRRHTGELFF. CDR3 bases: TGTGCCAGCAGGCGACACACCGGGGAGCTGTTTTTT. Complete variable domain (other parts from reference TRBV28 and TRBJ2-2): DVKVTQSSRYLVKRTGEKVFLECVQDMDHENMFWYRQDPGLGLRLIYFSYDVKMKEKGDIPEGYSVSREKKERFSLILESASTNQTSMYLCASRRHTGELFFGEGSRLTVL.

This clonotype occurred many times. The gene calls are TRBV28 and TRBJ1-4, with TRBD1 identical over 10 bases. Germline assignment: CDR1 MDHEN and CDR2 SYDVKM. The ends lost 2 bases at V and 8 bases at J; junction bases unmatched: 8. The CDR3 is made up of 16 amino acids. The CDR3 loop reads CASSLTGTGEREKLFF. The CDR3 DNA reads as TGTGCCAGCAGTTTAACCGGGACAGGGGAGCGCGAAAAACTGTTTTTT.

Ten or more counts support this clonotype. The rearrangement joins TRBV28 to TRBJ2-5; unclear D gene. The CDR3 has 14 residues. Trimming removed 4 bases at V and 1 base at J, with 10 bases between. Per germline, CDR1 MDHEN and CDR2 SYDVKM. The CDR3, as DNA: TGTGCCAGCAGTTCCCAACGGACCCAAGAGACCCAGTACTTC. Amino acids: CASSSQRTQETQYF.

Remarks on this clonotype: A much larger clone is a single base away; this may be a read error. The V gene is TRBV12-3 or TRBV12-4, the J gene TRBJ2-2, with D maybe TRBD2 (5 bases). This CDR3 region has 12 residues. The CDR3 bases are TGTGCCAGCACGGGCGACACCGGGGAGCCGTTTTTT. Translating it yields CASTGDTGEPFF.

This clonotype was seen at least ten times. The DNA of the CDR3 is TGCAGTGCTAGAGCTGTTATTCCGCACAGTGAGCAGTTCTTC. Amino acids: CSARAVIPHSEQFF. This chain links TRBV20-1 with TRBJ2-1; no clear D. Germline V gene data show CDR1 as DFQATT and CDR2 as SNEGSKA (reference sequence). V shed 1 base and J shed 9 bases, with 16 bases lying between them. This CDR3 contains 14 residues.

This clonotype was seen only a few times. At one end, the junction sequence differs from germline, possibly due to a read error. CDR3 loop: CASSKHSGTSEDYAF. For the CDR3, the DNA is TGTGCCAGCAGTAAACACTCAGGGACCTCCGAAGACTACGCCTTC. This chain links TRBV9 with TRBJ1-2; TRBD1 is a possible D gene (5 bases). The CDR3 sequence is 15 residues long. Germline V CDR1 and CDR2: SGDLS, YYNGEE.

V and J are TRBV4-1 and TRBJ2-7; 10 bases agree with TRBD1. With V trimmed by 3 bases and J by 7 bases, 12 bases remained unmatched. CDR3 length: 16 amino acids. CDR1 is MGHRA, CDR2 YSYEKL, per germline. The CDR3 DNA reads as TGCGCCAGCAGCCATGGCCCCGGGACAGGGGTTTCAGAGCAGTACTTC. Residues: CASSHGPGTGVSEQYF.

V usage is TRBV15 and J usage is TRBJ2-2; tentative D call: TRBD2 (6 bases). CDR1 is LNHNV and CDR2 is YYDKDF in the germline V gene (reference sequence). The CDR3 is 17 amino acids. Trimming pared 0 bases from V and 4 bases from J, leaving 15 bases between. The CDR3 sequence: CATSRERGSPSTGELFF. The CDR3 nucleotides read TGTGCCACCAGCAGAGAACGGGGGAGTCCCAGCACCGGGGAGCTGTTTTTT.

This clonotype was seen at least ten times. This sequence joins TRBV10-3 and TRBJ2-7; either TRBD1 or TRBD2 may fit D (11 bases each). Germline V CDR1 and CDR2: ENHRY, SYGVKD. Trimming cost V 10 bases and J 8 bases, with 27 bases left between them. The CDR3 spans 15 residues. The CDR3 protein is CATGQGATSGTQQYF. DNA for the CDR3: TGTGCCACCGGACAGGGGGCGACTAGCGGGACGCAGCAGTACTTC.